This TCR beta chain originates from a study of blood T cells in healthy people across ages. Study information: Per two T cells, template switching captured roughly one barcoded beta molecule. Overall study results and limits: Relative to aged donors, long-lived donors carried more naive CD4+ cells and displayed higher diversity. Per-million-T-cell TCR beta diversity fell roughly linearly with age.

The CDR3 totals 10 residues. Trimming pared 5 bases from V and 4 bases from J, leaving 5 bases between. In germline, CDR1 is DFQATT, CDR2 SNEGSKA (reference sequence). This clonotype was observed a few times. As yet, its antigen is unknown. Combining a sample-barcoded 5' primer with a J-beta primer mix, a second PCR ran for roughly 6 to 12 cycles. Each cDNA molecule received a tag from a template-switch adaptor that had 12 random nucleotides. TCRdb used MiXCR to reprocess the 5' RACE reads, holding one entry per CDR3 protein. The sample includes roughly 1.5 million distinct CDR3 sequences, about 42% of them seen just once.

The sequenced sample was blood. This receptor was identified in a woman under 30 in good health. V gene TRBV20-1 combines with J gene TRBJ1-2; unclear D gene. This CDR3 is CSAFSYGYTF. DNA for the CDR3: TGCAGTGCTTTTAGCTATGGCTACACCTTC.